This is a list of T cell receptor beta chains from one sample in a study of blood T cell repertoires in COVID-19. Profiling relied on immunoSEQ multiplex PCR, and the TCRdb table lists in-frame clones only, not all of them. Found here are 50,000 to 70,000 clones, approximately 86% of them singletons; the top ten hold approximately 7%. The sample consisted of peripheral blood. The receptor source for this set is a human donor with active COVID-19. The donor label of this sample is uncertain. The CDR3 runs from the conserved cysteine through the conserved F or W. Each record gives: CDR3 protein, CDR3 DNA, J gene, D gene, clone size, V gene. The D gene is left open where the match is weak. Size is omitted from some rows. Given values are once, few, many or a class for expanded clones.

CAWSVTGYDQPQHF TGTGCCTGGAGTGTCACAGGGTACGATCAGCCCCAGCATTTT TRBJ1-5 - - TRBV30
CASSLGGAPNTEAFF TGCGCCAGCAGCTTGGGTGGGGCCCCCAACACTGAAGCTTTCTTT TRBJ1-1 - - TRBV5-1
CASSEQGFSSGANVLTF TGTGCCAGTTCCGAACAGGGTTTTAGCTCTGGGGCCAACGTCCTGACTTTC TRBJ2-6 - many TRBV19
CASSQDPGGNTEAFF TGTGCCAGCAGCCAAGATCCAGGGGGTAACACTGAAGCTTTCTTT TRBJ1-1 TRBD1 once TRBV4-2
CSVGSGWGMNTEAFF TGCAGCGTGGGATCAGGGTGGGGAATGAACACTGAAGCTTTCTTT TRBJ1-1 - few TRBV29-1
CASSTSGRAEQFF TGTGCCAGTAGTACTAGCGGGAGAGCAGAGCAGTTCTTC TRBJ2-1 TRBD2 - TRBV19
CASSERGTDTQYF TGTGCCAGCAGTGAGCGGGGCACAGATACGCAGTATTTT TRBJ2-3 - - TRBV2
CASSIDRQPGRGGYTF TGTGCCAGTAGTATAGATCGACAGCCTGGAAGAGGCGGCTACACCTTC TRBJ1-2 - few TRBV19
CASSLIPGVGTDTQYF TGCGCCAGCAGCTTGATTCCGGGAGTGGGCACAGATACGCAGTATTTT TRBJ2-3 - - TRBV5-1
CASSSGGLAGGYEQYF TGTGCCAGCAGCTCCGGAGGACTAGCGGGAGGCTACGAGCAGTACTTC TRBJ2-7 TRBD2 once TRBV5-4
CASSPVGREYNEQFF TGCGCCAGCAGCCCAGTCGGGAGGGAATACAATGAGCAGTTCTTC TRBJ2-1 TRBD2 - TRBV5-1
CASSDASGENTGELFF TGTGCCAGCAGTGATGCCAGCGGGGAAAACACCGGGGAGCTGTTTTTT TRBJ2-2 TRBD2 - TRBV2
CASSFQGAYDEQYF TGTGCCAGCAGTTTCCAGGGGGCTTACGACGAGCAGTACTTC TRBJ2-7 TRBD1 - TRBV27
CASKTLAGYTDTQYF TGTGCCAGTAAGACACTAGCGGGTTACACAGATACGCAGTATTTT TRBJ2-3 TRBD2 - TRBV19
CASSPPGVTGELFF TGTGCCAGCAGCCCTCCCGGGGTTACCGGGGAGCTGTTTTTT TRBJ2-2 - - TRBV6-2/TRBV6-3
CASSFPGQNSPLHF TGTGCCAGCAGTTTCCCGGGACAGAATTCACCCCTCCACTTT TRBJ1-6 TRBD1 - TRBV28
CASSLRGGTEAFF TGTGCCAGCAGCTTAAGAGGGGGCACTGAAGCTTTCTTT TRBJ1-1 - once TRBV5-5
CASSLDLQGRGYTF TGTGCCAGCAGCTTGGACTTACAGGGAAGAGGCTACACCTTC TRBJ1-2 - - TRBV5-4
CASSSRQNIGYTF TGTGCCAGCAGCTCACGACAGAATATTGGCTACACCTTC TRBJ1-2 - - TRBV6-5
CAWSVSSGGEQFF TGTGCCTGGAGTGTATCTAGCGGGGGTGAGCAGTTCTTC TRBJ2-1 TRBD2 - TRBV30
CASSGRGQGRGNTIYF TGTGCCAGCAGCGGGAGGGGACAGGGGAGAGGAAACACCATATATTTT TRBJ1-3 TRBD1 - TRBV13
CAIGDRFREKLFF TGTGCCATCGGGGACAGGTTTAGAGAAAAACTGTTTTTT TRBJ1-4 TRBD1 - TRBV10-3
CASSAYNEQFF TGTGCCAGCAGCGCCTACAATGAGCAGTTCTTC TRBJ2-1 - few TRBV2
CASSQEGYANTGELFF TGCGCCAGCAGCCAAGAGGGCTATGCGAACACCGGGGAGCTGTTTTTT TRBJ2-2 - once TRBV4-3
CASSHQQGTSDEKLFF TGTGCCAGCAGCCACCAACAGGGTACGTCCGATGAAAAACTGTTTTTT TRBJ1-4 - - TRBV4-2
CASSFWTGHSPLHF TGTGCCAGCAGCTTTTGGACAGGGCATTCACCCCTCCACTTT TRBJ1-6 TRBD1 - TRBV5-6
CASSYMGAETQYF TGTGCCAGCAGTTACATGGGGGCTGAGACCCAGTACTTC TRBJ2-5 - - TRBV6-2/TRBV6-3
CASSFGTGGSEQYF TGTGCCAGCAGCTTCGGGACAGGGGGTTCCGAGCAGTACTTC TRBJ2-7 TRBD1 - TRBV7-9
CASSPGTGKGSETQYF TGTGCTAGCAGCCCGGGTACAGGGAAGGGCTCAGAGACCCAGTACTTC TRBJ2-5 - - TRBV7-7
CASRVTGLGANVLTF TGTGCCAGCAGGGTAACAGGGCTTGGGGCCAACGTCCTGACTTTC TRBJ2-6 - - TRBV2
CASSSPSTGELFF TGTGCCAGCAGCTCTCCGAGCACCGGGGAGCTGTTTTTT TRBJ2-2 - - TRBV5-6
CASSPGGDTIYF TGCGCCAGCAGCCCTGGGGGGGACACCATATATTTT TRBJ1-3 - once TRBV5-1
CASSEMDRGYNSPLHF TGTGCCAGCAGTGAAATGGACAGGGGCTATAATTCACCCCTCCACTTT TRBJ1-6 TRBD1 - TRBV6-1
CASSRRETQYF TGTGCCAGCAGCCGGCGGGAGACCCAGTACTTC TRBJ2-5 - - TRBV12-3/TRBV12-4
CATRPPGQPQHF TGTGCCACCAGGCCGCCCGGTCAGCCCCAGCATTTT TRBJ1-5 - - TRBV28
CASDRAIMNTEAFF TGTGCCAGCGACAGGGCCATAATGAACACTGAAGCTTTCTTT TRBJ1-1 TRBD1 - TRBV2
CASSLPSAGFSGNTIYF TGTGCCAGCAGCCTACCCTCGGCAGGCTTCTCTGGAAACACCATATATTTT TRBJ1-3 - - TRBV11-3
CASSLAQVISTDTQYF TGTGCCAGCAGCTTGGCCCAGGTCATTAGCACAGATACGCAGTATTTT TRBJ2-3 - - TRBV5-4
CASSFRFAGAAEAFF TGTGCCAGCAGCTTTAGGTTCGCAGGGGCGGCTGAAGCTTTCTTT TRBJ1-1 - once TRBV7-8
CASSLQMNYGYTF TGTGCCAGTAGTTTACAAATGAACTATGGCTACACCTTC TRBJ1-2 - - TRBV19
CASSYGRLAGRSGQHNEQFF TGTGCCAGCAGTTACGGTCGACTAGCGGGAAGGAGTGGGCAACACAATGAGCAGTTCTTC TRBJ2-1 TRBD2 - TRBV6-2/TRBV6-3
CASSERGLEEQYF TGTGCCAGCAGTGAGAGGGGACTTGAGGAGCAGTACTTC TRBJ2-7 - - TRBV2
CASSSGHPDTDTQYF TGTGCCAGCAGCTCGGGACACCCCGACACAGATACGCAGTATTTT TRBJ2-3 - - TRBV11-3
CASRLAGVPGELFF TGTGCCAGTAGACTAGCGGGAGTCCCCGGGGAGCTGTTTTTT TRBJ2-2 TRBD2 - TRBV28
CAYGTGGWYEQYF TGTGCCTACGGGACAGGGGGCTGGTACGAGCAGTACTTC TRBJ2-7 TRBD1 - TRBV2
CASSYSAAGFYGYTF TGTGCCAGCAGTTACTCGGCGGCAGGGTTTTATGGCTACACCTTC TRBJ1-2 - - TRBV6-5
CASSLVQGSGTGELFF TGTGCCAGCAGCTTAGTCCAGGGCTCGGGCACCGGGGAGCTGTTTTTT TRBJ2-2 - - TRBV7-8
CASSPGRNSPLHF TGTGCCAGCTCACCAGGGAGGAATTCACCCCTCCACTTT TRBJ1-6 - - TRBV18
CASSPPGSYEQYF TGTGCCAGCTCACCACCGGGGAGCTACGAGCAGTACTTC TRBJ2-7 - - TRBV18
CASSPTGLETNEKLFF TGCGCCAGCAGCCCGACAGGGTTGGAAACTAATGAAAAACTGTTTTTT TRBJ1-4 TRBD1 few TRBV4-1
CASSQGGSPTYEQYF TGCGCCAGCAGCCAAGGCGGCAGCCCTACCTACGAGCAGTACTTC TRBJ2-7 - - TRBV4-1
CASSDTSAGGDEQFF TGTGCCAGCAGCGATACTAGCGCCGGGGGGGATGAGCAGTTCTTC TRBJ2-1 TRBD2 - TRBV7-6
CASGPSGSPLHF TGTGCCAGCGGCCCATCGGGTTCACCCCTCCACTTT TRBJ1-6 - few TRBV2
CASSRGGYEQYF TGTGCCAGCAGCAGAGGGGGCTACGAGCAGTACTTC TRBJ2-7 - - TRBV11-2
CASSPPGTPNYEQYF TGTGCCAGCTCACCACCGGGGACACCGAACTACGAGCAGTACTTC TRBJ2-7 - - TRBV18
CASSPQGLAGLNEQFF TGTGCCAGCAGCCCGCAGGGACTAGCGGGTTTGAATGAGCAGTTCTTC TRBJ2-1 TRBD2 - TRBV5-6
CASSQESSPLHF TGTGCCAGCAGCCAAGAGAGCTCACCCCTCCACTTT TRBJ1-6 - - TRBV3-1/TRBV3-2
CASSLMGTGSSYEQYF TGTGCCAGCAGCTTAATGGGGACAGGGAGCTCCTACGAGCAGTACTTC TRBJ2-7 TRBD1 - TRBV11-3